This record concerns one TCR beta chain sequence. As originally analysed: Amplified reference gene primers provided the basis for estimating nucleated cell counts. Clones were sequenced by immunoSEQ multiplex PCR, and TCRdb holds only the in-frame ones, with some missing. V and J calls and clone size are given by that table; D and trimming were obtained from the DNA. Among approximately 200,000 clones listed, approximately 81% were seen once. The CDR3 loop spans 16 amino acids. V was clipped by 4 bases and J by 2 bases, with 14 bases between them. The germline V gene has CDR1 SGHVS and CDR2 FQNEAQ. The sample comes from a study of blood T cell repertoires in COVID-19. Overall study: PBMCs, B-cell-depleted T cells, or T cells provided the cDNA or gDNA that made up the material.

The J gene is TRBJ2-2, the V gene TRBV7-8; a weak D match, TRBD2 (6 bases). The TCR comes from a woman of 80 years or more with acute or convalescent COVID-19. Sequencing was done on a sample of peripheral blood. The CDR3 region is CASSSTAGTNTGELFF. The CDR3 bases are TGTGCCAGCAGCTCAACCGCCGGGACTAACACCGGGGAGCTGTTTTTT.